This T cell receptor beta chain was recorded in a study of T cells expressing NK-cell markers. In generating TCR beta cDNA, 5'RACE template switching with UMIs was used. Reanalyzing the 5' RACE reads, TCRdb keeps one entry per CDR3 protein, without DNA. The sample is made up of 130,000 to 150,000 distinct CDR3 sequences, and the top ten hold roughly 12% of it. The sample consisted of blood T cells: a sorted CD56 or NKG2C T cell subset, CD4+ or CD8+ T cells, or bulk PBMC T cells (not recorded which). The source is a man aged 18 to 29 in good health.

CDR3 amino acids: CASSLFEVAGPTDTQYF. The chain joins TRBV12-3 or TRBV12-4 to TRBJ2-3; TCRdb picks TRBD2, but there is no DNA to check that call. The CDR3 totals 17 residues.